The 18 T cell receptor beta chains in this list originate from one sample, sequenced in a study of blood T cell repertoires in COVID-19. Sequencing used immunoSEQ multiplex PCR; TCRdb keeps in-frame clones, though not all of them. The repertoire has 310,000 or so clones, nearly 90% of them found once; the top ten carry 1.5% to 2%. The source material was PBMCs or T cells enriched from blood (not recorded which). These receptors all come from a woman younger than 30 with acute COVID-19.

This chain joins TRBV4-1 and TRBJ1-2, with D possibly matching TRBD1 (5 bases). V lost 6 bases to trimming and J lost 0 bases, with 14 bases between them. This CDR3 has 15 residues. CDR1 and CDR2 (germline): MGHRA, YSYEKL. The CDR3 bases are TGCGCCAGCAGACAGGTTTCCGCGCCTAACTATGGCTACACCTTC. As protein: CASRQVSAPNYGYTF.

DNA of the CDR3: TGTGCCAGTAGTGGCCCGTTTAGCACAGATACGCAGTATTTT. This codes for CASSGPFSTDTQYF. The chain has TRBV19 and TRBJ2-3; D unresolved. The CDR3 spans 14 residues. Germline CDR1 and CDR2: LNHDA and SQIVND (reference sequence). Trimming cost V 5 bases and J 0 bases, with 9 bases left between them.

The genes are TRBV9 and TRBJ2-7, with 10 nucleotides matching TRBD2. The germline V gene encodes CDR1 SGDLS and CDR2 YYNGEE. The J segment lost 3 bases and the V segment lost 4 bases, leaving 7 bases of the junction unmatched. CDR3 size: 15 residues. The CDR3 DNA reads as TGTGCCAGCAGCCCGCTAGTAGCGGGAGGCTACGAGCAGTACTTC. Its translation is CASSPLVAGGYEQYF.

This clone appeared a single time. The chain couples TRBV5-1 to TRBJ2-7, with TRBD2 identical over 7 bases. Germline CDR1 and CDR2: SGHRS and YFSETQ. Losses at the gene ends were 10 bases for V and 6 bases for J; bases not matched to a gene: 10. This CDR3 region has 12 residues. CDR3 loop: CAPSLGGGEQYF. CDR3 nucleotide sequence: TGCGCCCCCAGCTTGGGGGGGGGCGAGCAGTACTTC.

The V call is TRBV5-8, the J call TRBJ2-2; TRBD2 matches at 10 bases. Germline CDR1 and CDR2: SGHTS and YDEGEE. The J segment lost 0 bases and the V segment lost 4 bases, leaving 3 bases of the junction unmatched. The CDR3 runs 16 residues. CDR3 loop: CASSRGLATNTGELFF. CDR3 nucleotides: TGTGCCAGCAGCCGGGGACTAGCGACGAACACCGGGGAGCTGTTTTTT.

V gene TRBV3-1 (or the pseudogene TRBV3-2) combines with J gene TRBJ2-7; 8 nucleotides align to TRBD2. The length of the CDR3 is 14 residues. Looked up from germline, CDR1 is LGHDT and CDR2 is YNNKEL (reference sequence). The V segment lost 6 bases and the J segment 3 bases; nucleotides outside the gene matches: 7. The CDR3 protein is CASSLIAGHYEQYF. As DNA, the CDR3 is TGTGCCAGCAGTCTAATAGCGGGGCACTACGAGCAGTACTTC.

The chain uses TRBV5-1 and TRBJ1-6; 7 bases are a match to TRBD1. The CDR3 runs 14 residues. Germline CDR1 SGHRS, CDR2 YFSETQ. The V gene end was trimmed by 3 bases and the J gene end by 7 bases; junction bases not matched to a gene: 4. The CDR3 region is CASSWTGTNSPLHF. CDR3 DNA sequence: TGCGCCAGCAGCTGGACAGGAACCAATTCACCCCTCCACTTT.

CDR3 DNA: TGTGCCAGCAGCGCCCGGGACAGACAAGAGACCCAGTACTTC. Its translation: CASSARDRQETQYF. The chain couples TRBV9 to TRBJ2-5, with TRBD1 matching over 7 bases. The CDR3 loop spans 14 amino acids. Germline V gives CDR1 SGDLS, CDR2 YYNGEE. The ends lost 3 bases at V and 2 bases at J; junction bases unmatched: 4.

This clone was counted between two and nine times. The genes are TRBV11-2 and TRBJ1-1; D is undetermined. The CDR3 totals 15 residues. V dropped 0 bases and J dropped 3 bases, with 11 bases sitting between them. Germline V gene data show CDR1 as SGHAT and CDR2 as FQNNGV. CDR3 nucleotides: TGTGCCAGCAGCTTAGAGGGCCAGAGGGACACTGAAGCTTTCTTT. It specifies CASSLEGQRDTEAFF.

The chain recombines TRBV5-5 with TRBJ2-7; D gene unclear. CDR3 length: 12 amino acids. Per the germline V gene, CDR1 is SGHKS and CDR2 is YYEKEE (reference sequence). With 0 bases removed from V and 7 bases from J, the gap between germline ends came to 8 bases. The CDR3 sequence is CASSLVPLEQYF. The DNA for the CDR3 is TGTGCCAGCAGCTTGGTACCCCTAGAGCAGTACTTC.

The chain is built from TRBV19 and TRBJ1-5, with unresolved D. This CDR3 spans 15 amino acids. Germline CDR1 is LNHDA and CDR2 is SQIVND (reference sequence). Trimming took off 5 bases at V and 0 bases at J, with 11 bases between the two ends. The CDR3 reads CASSPGLFSNQPQHF. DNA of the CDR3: TGTGCCAGTAGTCCTGGACTGTTTAGCAATCAGCCCCAGCATTTT.

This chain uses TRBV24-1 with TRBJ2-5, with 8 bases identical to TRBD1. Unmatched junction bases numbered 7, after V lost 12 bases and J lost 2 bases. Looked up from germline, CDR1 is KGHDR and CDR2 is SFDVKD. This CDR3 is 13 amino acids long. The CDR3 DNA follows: TGTGCCGCCGGGGACAGGTATCAAGAGACCCAGTACTTC. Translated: CAAGDRYQETQYF.

The CDR3 region is CASRSGTGVSEQYF. In DNA, the CDR3 is TGTGCCAGCAGGTCCGGGACAGGGGTTTCCGAGCAGTACTTC. The chain joins TRBV5-4 to TRBJ2-7; 10 bases are shared with TRBD1. J lost 6 bases, V lost 5 bases, and 8 bases had no gene match. The CDR3 totals 14 residues. Germline loops: CDR1 SGHNT, CDR2 YYREEE (reference sequence).

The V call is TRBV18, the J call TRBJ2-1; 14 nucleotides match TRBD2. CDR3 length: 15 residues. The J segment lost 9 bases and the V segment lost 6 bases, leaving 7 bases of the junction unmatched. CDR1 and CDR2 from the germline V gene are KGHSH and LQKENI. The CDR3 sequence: CASSRGLAGVGEQFF. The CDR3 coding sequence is TGTGCCAGCTCCCGGGGACTAGCGGGAGTTGGTGAGCAGTTCTTC.

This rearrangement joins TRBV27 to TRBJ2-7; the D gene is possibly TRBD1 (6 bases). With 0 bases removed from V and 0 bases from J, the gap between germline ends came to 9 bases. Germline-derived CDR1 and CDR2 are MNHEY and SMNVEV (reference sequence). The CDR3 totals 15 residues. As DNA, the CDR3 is TGTGCCAGCAGTTTATCGGACAGAAGCTCCTACGAGCAGTACTTC. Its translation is CASSLSDRSSYEQYF.

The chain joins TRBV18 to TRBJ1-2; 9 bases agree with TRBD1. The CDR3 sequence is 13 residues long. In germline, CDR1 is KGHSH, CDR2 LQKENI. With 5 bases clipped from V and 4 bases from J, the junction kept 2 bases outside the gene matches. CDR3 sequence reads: CASSGTGIYGYTF. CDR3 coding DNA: TGTGCCAGCTCAGGGACAGGGATCTATGGCTACACCTTC.

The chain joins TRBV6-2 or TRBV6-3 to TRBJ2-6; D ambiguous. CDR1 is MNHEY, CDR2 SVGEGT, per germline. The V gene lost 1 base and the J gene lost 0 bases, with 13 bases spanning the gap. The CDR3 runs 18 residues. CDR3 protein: CASSYFRGTSSGANVLTF. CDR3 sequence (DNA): TGTGCCAGCAGTTACTTCAGAGGTACAAGCTCTGGGGCCAACGTCCTGACTTTC.

The CDR3 is CASSLGRGMNIQYF. CDR3 DNA: TGTGCCAGCAGCTTAGGTAGGGGGATGAACATTCAGTACTTC. This chain links TRBV7-8 with TRBJ2-4, with D possibly being TRBD1 (6 bases). Between the trimmed V and J ends, which lost 1 base and 7 bases, there was a span of 11 bases. This CDR3 has 14 amino acids. Germline CDR1 is SGHVS and CDR2 is FQNEAQ.